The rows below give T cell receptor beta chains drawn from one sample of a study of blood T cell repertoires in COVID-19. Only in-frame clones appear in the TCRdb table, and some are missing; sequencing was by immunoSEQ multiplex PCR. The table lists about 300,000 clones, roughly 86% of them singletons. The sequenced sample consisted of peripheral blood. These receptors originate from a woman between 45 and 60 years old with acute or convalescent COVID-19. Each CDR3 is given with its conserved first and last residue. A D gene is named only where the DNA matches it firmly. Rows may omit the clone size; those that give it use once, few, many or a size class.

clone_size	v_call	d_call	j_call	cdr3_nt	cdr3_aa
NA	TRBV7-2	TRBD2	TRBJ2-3	TGTGCCAGCAGCTTAGGCTGGGGACTAGCGGGAGGGGGGGGAGATACGCAGTATTTT	CASSLGWGLAGGGGDTQYF
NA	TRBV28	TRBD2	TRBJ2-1	TGTGCCAGCAGTTTCCCTAGCGGGAGGGAGCAGTTCTTC	CASSFPSGREQFF
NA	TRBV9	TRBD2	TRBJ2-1	TGTGCCAGCAGCCATAATGGGCGGGAGAGGAATGAGCAGTTCTTC	CASSHNGRERNEQFF
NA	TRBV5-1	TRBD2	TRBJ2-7	TGCGCCAGCAGCTTGGGGCCCAGCGGGAGCCGGTACGAGCAGTACTTC	CASSLGPSGSRYEQYF
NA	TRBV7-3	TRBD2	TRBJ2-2	TGTGCCAGCAGCCCAAATCATAATGTGGTAGCGGGCAGCGGGGAGCTGTTTTTT	CASSPNHNVVAGSGELFF
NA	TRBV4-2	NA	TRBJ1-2	TGTGCCAGCAGCCAAGCGGGGGGAGGGAACTATGGCTACACCTTC	CASSQAGGGNYGYTF
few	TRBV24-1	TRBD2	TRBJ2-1	TGTGCCACCAGTGGCTTCACTAGCGGGAGCTACAATGAGCAGTTCTTC	CATSGFTSGSYNEQFF
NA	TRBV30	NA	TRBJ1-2	TGTGCCTGGAGTGGGGGCTTTAACTATGGCTACACCTTC	CAWSGGFNYGYTF
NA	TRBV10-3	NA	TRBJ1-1	TGTGCCATCACGGCAGGGGTGAACACTGAAGCTTTCTTT	CAITAGVNTEAFF
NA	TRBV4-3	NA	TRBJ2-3	TGCGCCAGCAGCCGGGTCTACAGGGATACAGATACGCAGTATTTT	CASSRVYRDTDTQYF